The next 21 T cell receptor beta chains were all read from a single sample in a study of Ad26.COV2.S vaccination and SARS-CoV-2 variants. Treatment in this sample: about 20 received Ad26.COV2.S at low or high dose, single or two shots; 5 received placebo; per-sample allocation not given. Specimen acquisition occurred on day 63 following the initial vaccine or placebo injection. Repertoires were generated with immunoSEQ multiplex PCR, while TCRdb's copy carries only in-frame clones and drops some. The sample has about 440,000 clones; roughly 85% are singletons. Here the sequenced sample was peripheral blood, taken in a trial of Ad26.COV2.S vaccine versus placebo. Receptor source: a person between 18 and 65 years old who received the Ad26.COV2.S COVID-19 vaccine or a placebo.

This clone was seen a few times. The chain joins TRBV7-2 to TRBJ2-1; 7 bases fit TRBD1. CDR3 length: 15 amino acids. The germline gives CDR1 SGHTA, CDR2 FQGNSA. The V segment lost 1 base and the J segment 13 bases; nucleotides outside the gene matches: 13. The CDR3 DNA is TGTGCCAGCAGCTTAGGACAGGGACGGACTTCATTTCAGTTCTTC. Protein: CASSLGQGRTSFQFF.

The chain carries TRBV4-3 and TRBJ2-2; the match to TRBD2 covers 7 bases. This CDR3 is 16 amino acids long. Trimming cost V 0 bases and J 6 bases; bases outside gene matches: 7. Germline V gene data show CDR1 as LGHNA and CDR2 as YSLEER. CDR3 protein: CASSQDPQTSAGELFF. The DNA for the CDR3 is TGCGCCAGCAGCCAAGATCCCCAAACTAGCGCCGGGGAGCTGTTTTTT.

The gene calls are TRBV10-2 and TRBJ2-1; 9 bases line up with TRBD2. V was pared by 6 bases and J by 8 bases, with 20 bases of the junction left unmatched. Germline CDR1 and CDR2: WSHSY and SAAADI. The CDR3 covers 18 residues. CDR3 loop: CASSRRGQVAGVPDEQFF. CDR3 nucleotide sequence: TGCGCCAGCAGCCGGAGGGGTCAAGTAGCGGGAGTTCCGGATGAGCAGTTCTTC.

The V call is TRBV29-1, the J call TRBJ2-1; no clear D gene. Germline assignment: CDR1 SQVTM and CDR2 ANQGSEA. V was cut by 5 bases and J by 7 bases, with 15 bases left in between. This CDR3 contains 13 residues. This CDR3 reads CSVQRTIRNEQFF. The CDR3, as DNA: TGCAGCGTTCAAAGGACCATTAGGAATGAGCAGTTCTTC.

CDR3 sequence (DNA): TGTGCCAGCACCTCGGGGGGTAGGGCAACCTACAATGAGCAGTTCTTC. Residues: CASTSGGRATYNEQFF. This chain links TRBV27 with TRBJ2-1; 7 positions agree with TRBD2. V was clipped by 7 bases and J by 2 bases; unmatched bases: 11. The germline gives CDR1 MNHEY, CDR2 SMNVEV (reference sequence). The CDR3 spans 16 residues.

The chain links TRBV18 to TRBJ1-2; 9 bases fit TRBD1. Trimming cost V 5 bases and J 7 bases; bases outside gene matches: 17. Germline V CDR1 and CDR2: KGHSH, LQKENI. The CDR3 is made up of 17 amino acids. The CDR3 loop is CASSIRQGGTFDGGYTF. The CDR3 DNA reads as TGTGCCAGCTCAATCCGACAGGGGGGGACCTTCGATGGTGGCTACACCTTC. Looking up the rest from reference TRBV18 and TRBJ1-2 gives the full variable domain: NAGVMQNPRHLVRRRGQEARLRCSPMKGHSHVYWYRQLPEEGLKFMVYLQKENIIDESGMPKERFSAEFPKEGPSILRIQQVVRGDSAAYFCASSIRQGGTFDGGYTFGSGTRLTVV.

The chain employs TRBV27 and TRBJ1-6; a weak D match, TRBD1 (6 bases). The CDR3 loop spans 16 amino acids. V was trimmed by 5 bases and J by 9 bases, leaving 20 bases between them. The V gene's germline CDR1 is MNHEY and CDR2 SMNVEV (reference sequence). The CDR3, as DNA: TGTGCCAGCAGTGCGTCCGGGACACGGGTTGGTTCACCCCTCCACTTT. Protein sequence: CASSASGTRVGSPLHF.

The chain is built from TRBV7-9 and TRBJ2-1; 11 bases are a match to TRBD1. The V gene's germline CDR1 is SEHNR and CDR2 FQNEAQ (reference sequence). With 7 bases clipped from V and 0 bases from J, the junction kept 11 bases outside the gene matches. CDR3 length equals 18 residues. The CDR3 DNA sequence: TGTGCCAGCAATCTAGGACAGGGGGCGTCTGCCTCCTACAATGAGCAGTTCTTC. This translates into CASNLGQGASASYNEQFF.

Concerning this clone: Additional DNA sequences in this sample encode the identical CDR3. This chain joins TRBV7-2 and TRBJ1-2; a possible D gene is TRBD1 (5 bases). The CDR3 consists of 13 residues. The germline V gene has CDR1 SGHTA and CDR2 FQGNSA. With 4 bases removed from V and 4 bases from J, the gap between germline ends came to 10 bases. The CDR3 nucleotides are TGTGCCAGCAGCTCGGGACTGTCCTATGGCTACACCTTC. This sequence encodes CASSSGLSYGYTF.

The V call is TRBV9, the J call TRBJ1-3; D unresolved. With 0 bases removed from V and 4 bases from J, the gap between germline ends came to 14 bases. The CDR3 totals 16 residues. Germline V CDR1 and CDR2: SGDLS, YYNGEE. The CDR3 loop reads CASSVGGELGGNTIYF. The CDR3 DNA sequence: TGTGCCAGCAGCGTAGGCGGAGAACTGGGAGGAAACACCATATATTTT.

The chain joins TRBV4-1 to TRBJ2-7; D may be TRBD2 (5 bases). The CDR3 spans 15 residues. Germline lookup yields CDR1 MGHRA and CDR2 YSYEKL. V gave up 0 bases and J gave up 1 base, with 10 bases separating them. CDR3 residues: CASSQEGLASYEQYF. The CDR3, as DNA: TGCGCCAGCAGCCAAGAAGGTCTAGCATCCTACGAGCAGTACTTC.

The rearrangement joins TRBV7-3 to TRBJ2-1, with D perhaps matching TRBD2 (6 bases). Germline V gene data show CDR1 as SGHTA and CDR2 as FQGTGA. Trimming took off 2 bases at V and 13 bases at J, with 12 bases between the two ends. The CDR3 runs to 12 residues. Written as DNA, the CDR3 is TGTGCCAGCAGCTTAGTTGGGACTCATCAGTTCTTC. It codes for CASSLVGTHQFF.

J is TRBJ2-7 and V is TRBV28; 7 nucleotides align to TRBD1. After removal of 5 bases from V and 2 bases from J, the junction contained 12 bases not matched to a gene. Germline-derived CDR1 and CDR2 are MDHEN and SYDVKM. The CDR3 contains 16 residues. The CDR3 DNA is TGTGCCAGCAGTCCGGGACAGCCAATCTCTACCTACGAGCAGTACTTC. Translated: CASSPGQPISTYEQYF.

The chain joins TRBV19 to TRBJ2-2, with 9 bases that match TRBD1. V was clipped by 3 bases and J by 6 bases; unmatched bases: 8. The CDR3 loop spans 16 amino acids. Germline lookup yields CDR1 LNHDA and CDR2 SQIVND (reference sequence). CDR3 sequence reads: CASSIGNRQGAGELFF. Here the CDR3 DNA reads TGTGCCAGTAGTATCGGGAATCGACAGGGGGCCGGGGAGCTGTTTTTT. Full variable domain (remainder filled in from reference TRBV19 and TRBJ2-2): DGGITQSPKYLFRKEGQNVTLSCEQNLNHDAMYWYRQDPGQGLRLIYYSQIVNDFQKGDIAEGYSVSREKKESFPLTVTSAQKNPTAFYLCASSIGNRQGAGELFFGEGSRLTVL.

The gene calls are TRBV29-1 and TRBJ2-3, with 7 bases matching TRBD2. Germline CDR1 is SQVTM and CDR2 is ANQGSEA. The CDR3 extends over 12 amino acids. The CDR3 is CGGGPDVDTQYF. CDR3 DNA sequence: TGCGGGGGAGGGCCCGATGTGGATACGCAGTATTTT.

This clone was counted only a few times. This chain uses TRBV28 with TRBJ1-6; possibly TRBD1 for D (6 bases). CDR3 length equals 12 residues. Looked up from germline, CDR1 is MDHEN and CDR2 is SYDVKM. V was cut by 4 bases and J by 13 bases, with 11 bases left in between. CDR3 protein: CASSSTGFPLHF. The CDR3 DNA sequence: TGTGCCAGCAGTTCCACAGGGTTCCCCCTCCACTTT.

The chain recombines TRBV11-2 with TRBJ2-2; 10 bases agree with TRBD1. V was clipped by 1 base and J by 3 bases; unmatched bases: 2. There are 16 residues in the CDR3. Germline V gene sequence: CDR1 SGHAT, CDR2 FQNNGV. CDR3 region: CASSLGDRGDTGELFF. CDR3 bases: TGTGCCAGCAGCTTAGGGGACAGGGGAGACACCGGGGAGCTGTTTTTT.

V usage is TRBV7-2 and J usage is TRBJ1-5; TRBD1 might be the D (5 bases). CDR1 is SGHTA, CDR2 FQGNSA, per germline. The V gene lost 5 bases and the J gene lost 4 bases, with 9 bases spanning the gap. The CDR3 sequence is 13 residues long. The CDR3 loop is CASSIRTNQPQHF. The CDR3 region has the DNA TGTGCCAGCAGCATTCGGACAAATCAGCCCCAGCATTTT.

The chain couples TRBV6-5 to TRBJ1-1; D uncertain. CDR3 size: 14 residues. Germline CDR1 is MNHEY and CDR2 is SVGAGI. Trimming pared 6 bases from V and 0 bases from J, leaving 11 bases between. The CDR3 sequence is CASRMTTVNTEAFF. The CDR3 nucleotides read TGTGCCAGCAGGATGACAACGGTGAACACTGAAGCTTTCTTT.

This clone was observed a single time. The chain links TRBV6-2 or TRBV6-3 to TRBJ2-5; 10 nucleotides agree with TRBD2. Germline CDR1 MNHEY, CDR2 SVGEGT. J was trimmed by 3 bases and V by 0 bases; bases with no gene match: 19. The CDR3 totals 21 residues. CDR3 nucleotides: TGTGCCAGCAGTTACTCCCGACAGGGCTTCAGCGGGAGGGGAGCCAAAGAGACCCAGTACTTC. It specifies CASSYSRQGFSGRGAKETQYF.

The V and J genes are TRBV9 and TRBJ1-6; the match to TRBD1 covers 7 bases. The CDR3 totals 15 residues. J was trimmed by 6 bases and V by 0 bases; bases with no gene match: 3. Germline CDR1 is SGDLS and CDR2 is YYNGEE. CDR3 amino acids: CASSVEAGGNSPLHF. As DNA, the CDR3 is TGTGCCAGCAGCGTAGAGGCAGGGGGTAATTCACCCCTCCACTTT.